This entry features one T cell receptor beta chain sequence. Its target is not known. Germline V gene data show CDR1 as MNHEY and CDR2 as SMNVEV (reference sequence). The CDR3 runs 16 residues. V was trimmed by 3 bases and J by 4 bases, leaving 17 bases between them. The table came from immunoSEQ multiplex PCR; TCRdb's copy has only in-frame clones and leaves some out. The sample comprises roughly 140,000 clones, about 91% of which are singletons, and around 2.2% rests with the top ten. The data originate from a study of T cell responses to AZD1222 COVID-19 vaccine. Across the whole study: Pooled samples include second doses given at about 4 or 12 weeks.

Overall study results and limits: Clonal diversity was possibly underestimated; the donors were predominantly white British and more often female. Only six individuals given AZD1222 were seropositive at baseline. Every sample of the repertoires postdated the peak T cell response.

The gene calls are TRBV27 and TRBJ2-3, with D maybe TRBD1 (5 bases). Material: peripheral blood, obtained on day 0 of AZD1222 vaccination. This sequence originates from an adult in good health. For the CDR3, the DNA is TGTGCCAGCAGTTTGTCCACAGGATCTAGGGCAGATACGCAGTATTTT. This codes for CASSLSTGSRADTQYF.